Here is one TCR beta chain with its context. Its recognized antigen is unknown. Within one base of it there is no much larger clone, and no base qualities were kept. Sample time point, as interpreted from the label and publication: baseline before first vaccination. Vaccinee samples came from UK trials COV001 and COV002, including a single-blind randomized controlled phase 2/3 trial of AZD1222 (ChAdOx1 nCoV-19) in healthy adults. Trial participant PBMC samples were collected at day 0 and day 28 after the second dose for TCRbeta chain sequencing. The germline V and J ends show losses of 2 bases and 5 bases respectively, and no gene match explains 7 bases of the junction. The CDR3 runs 16 amino acids, cysteine and phenylalanine included. The entry retains the CDR3 DNA only, 48 bases that are in frame from base 1. The germline V gene sets CDR1 to MNHEY and CDR2 to SVGAGI. This sample was taken from a study of T cell responses to AZD1222 COVID-19 vaccine (dated by TCRdb to 2020 to 2022). At the level of the whole study: Because spike-specific TCR depth and breadth did not differ between the two schedules, AZD1222 recipients who got a second dose at roughly 4 weeks were pooled with those who got a second dose at roughly 12 weeks. TCR sequencing was performed for roughly 250 trial participants, of whom about 200 were given two doses of AZD1222 and some 25 were given two doses of MenACWY control vaccine. Trial participants were enrolled by age into 18-55, 56-69 and 70-plus year subgroups, with about 150, 28 and 57 TCR-sequenced participants respectively. The study at large found these results: Conclusions about previously exposed vaccinees were limited because only a handful of AZD1222 recipients were SARS-CoV-2 seropositive at baseline. No day 14 peak-response samples were available, so repertoires were characterized only after the peak T cell response. Vaccine-associated CD4 TCRs spanned the whole spike protein, with dominant responses in regions 160-218 and 743-854. Nearly half of unique spike-specific TCRs reportedly recognized epitopes outside regions mutated in the B.1.351 and B.1.1.7 variants. In the small 56-69-year group, the increase in depth fell short of significance, most likely because of low power. After two AZD1222 doses, both the breadth and the depth of spike-specific TCRs were significantly higher than at day 0 and than in MenACWY recipients. Most participants were white British and females outnumbered males, and the authors suggested that clonal diversity may have been underestimated.

The CDR3 regions of human TCRbeta chains were subjected to immunosequencing. Turning to the authors' computational methods: TCRs in the repertoires were compared against a reference library of SARS-CoV-2-specific TCRs that had been generated with the MIRA antigen-specificity platform. Breadth was defined as the fraction of unique TCRs that were SARS-CoV-2-associated. Depth was defined as the fraction of total T cells that were SARS-CoV-2-associated. Using the MIRA data, every spike-specific TCR was mapped to the spike region that the TCR reacted to and assigned to either a CD4 or a CD8 class. Log10-transformed breadth and depth values were compared by one-way ANOVA with Sidak's multiple comparisons tests. The source is immuneACCESS, and TCRdb retained only in-frame sequences with V and J called. Part of the clones is not carried over; for the studies checked, unresolved V genes explain less than half of this, and the remainder is unexplained. The V and J calls and clone size come from that table; D and trimming were worked out from the DNA. This sample gives some 130,000 clones in total; 89% of them show up just once. The top ten clonotypes cover 5% to 7.5% of the sample.

The chain was built from TRBV6-5 and TRBJ1-2; 11 central nucleotides agree with TRBD1. Specimen: peripheral blood, collected on day 0 of AZD1222 vaccination. The TCR comes from an adult in good health. The CDR3 region reads CASSYGRTGGRYGYTF. The nucleotides read TGTGCCAGCAGTTACGGTCGGACAGGGGGCCGATATGGCTACACCTTC.